This entry lists 12 T cell receptor beta chains sequenced from one sample in a study of shared clonotypes between healthy human individuals. The naive CD8 population came from CD45RO-negative cells selected for CCR7, without terminally differentiated effector memory CD45RA+ cells. Sequencing was performed with immunoSEQ multiplex PCR; in TCRdb, only in-frame clones are kept and a portion is missing. The table lists about 600,000 clones, nearly 97% of them singletons, with 0.1% to 0.11% in the top ten. The sample was naive CD8+ T cells sorted from blood. The receptors stem from a woman aged 25 to 39 in good health.

The chain uses TRBV7-8 and TRBJ1-1, with 8 bases matching TRBD1. Germline CDR1 is SGHVS and CDR2 is FQNEAQ. This CDR3 region has 13 residues. J was trimmed by 2 bases and V by 5 bases; bases with no gene match: 1. CDR3 sequence (DNA): TGTGCCAGCAGCCAGGGGGCTAACACTGAAGCTTTCTTT. Protein: CASSQGANTEAFF.

For the CDR3, the DNA is TGCAGCGTTGAGGTGGGCGGGAGTGTTCGGTACGAGCAGTACTTC. Encoded protein: CSVEVGGSVRYEQYF. The rearrangement joins TRBV29-1 to TRBJ2-7, with 7 nucleotides matching TRBD2. The CDR3 contains 15 residues. V dropped 3 bases and J dropped 4; count of bases not matched to a gene: 12. CDR1 SQVTM and CDR2 ANQGSEA come from the germline V gene.

The chain combines TRBV19 with TRBJ2-3; 7 bases align to TRBD1. The V and J ends lost 8 bases and 0 bases, in that order; junction bases with no gene match: 8. This CDR3 contains 15 residues. Germline assignment: CDR1 LNHDA and CDR2 SQIVND (reference sequence). The chain's CDR3 is CASWALDRSTDTQYF. In DNA, the CDR3 is TGTGCCAGTTGGGCCTTGGACAGGAGCACAGATACGCAGTATTTT. Filled out from reference TRBV19 and TRBJ2-3, the complete variable domain reads DGGITQSPKYLFRKEGQNVTLSCEQNLNHDAMYWYRQDPGQGLRLIYYSQIVNDFQKGDIAEGYSVSREKKESFPLTVTSAQKNPTAFYLCASWALDRSTDTQYFGPGTRLTVL.

The CDR3 loop is CASSSFIAGGSTDTQYF. The CDR3 nucleotides are TGTGCCAGCAGCTCTTTTATAGCGGGAGGGAGCACAGATACGCAGTATTTT. V and J are TRBV7-9 and TRBJ2-3, with 11 bases fitting TRBD2. With 4 bases clipped from V and 0 bases from J, the junction kept 6 bases outside the gene matches. This CDR3 comprises 17 residues. Germline V gene data show CDR1 as SEHNR and CDR2 as FQNEAQ (reference sequence).

This clone has a single count. The CDR3 bases are TGCAGCGTTGGAGGAGGCGGAGCGGGAAGTACCTACGAGCAGTACTTC. Amino acid sequence: CSVGGGGAGSTYEQYF. This chain links TRBV29-1 with TRBJ2-7; 7 nucleotides align to TRBD2. Germline V CDR1 and CDR2: SQVTM, ANQGSEA. V lost 4 bases and J lost 2; bases outside the gene matches: 14. The CDR3 consists of 16 residues.

The CDR3 sequence: CASSSRGQGTTYEQYF. CDR3 nucleotide sequence: TGTGCCAGCAGCTCAAGAGGACAGGGGACTACCTACGAGCAGTACTTC. This chain joins TRBV5-6 and TRBJ2-7; 9 nucleotides line up with TRBD1. With V trimmed by 3 bases and J by 2 bases, 9 bases remained unmatched. The germline gives CDR1 SGHDT, CDR2 YYEEEE. This CDR3 spans 16 amino acids. The whole variable domain, remainder taken from reference TRBV5-6 and TRBJ2-7, is DAGVTQSPTHLIKTRGQQVTLRCSPKSGHDTVSWYQQALGQGPQFIFQYYEEEERQRGNFPDRFSGHQFPNYSSELNVNALLLGDSALYLCASSSRGQGTTYEQYFGPGTRLTVT.

The chain uses TRBV28 and TRBJ2-7; possible D gene TRBD2, 6 bases. Trimming removed 8 bases at V and 6 bases at J, with 17 bases between. CDR1 and CDR2 from the germline V gene are MDHEN and SYDVKM. This CDR3 has 13 residues. In DNA form, the CDR3 reads TGTGCCAGCGCCCTTGCGGGAAAGATCGAGCAGTACTTC. Amino acid sequence: CASALAGKIEQYF. The variable domain in full, with the rest retrieved from reference TRBV28 and TRBJ2-7, is DVKVTQSSRYLVKRTGEKVFLECVQDMDHENMFWYRQDPGLGLRLIYFSYDVKMKEKGDIPEGYSVSREKKERFSLILESASTNQTSMYLCASALAGKIEQYFGPGTRLTVT.

V is TRBV15 and J is TRBJ2-7; D tentatively fits TRBD1 or TRBD2 (5 bases each). Trimming pared 3 bases from V and 3 bases from J, leaving 18 bases between. The CDR3 runs 16 residues. Per the germline V gene, CDR1 is LNHNV and CDR2 is YYDKDF (reference sequence). The CDR3 loop reads CATSRPRRDGDYEQYF. The CDR3 region has the DNA TGTGCCACCAGCAGGCCACGTCGGGACGGAGACTACGAGCAGTACTTC.

Here the CDR3 DNA reads TGTGCCAGCAGCGTAGCGGCACGTTCTAGCACAGATACGCAGTATTTT. As protein: CASSVAARSSTDTQYF. The genes are TRBV9 and TRBJ2-3; D gene unclear. Trimming took 0 bases from V and 0 from J, leaving 11 bases between them. This CDR3 is 16 amino acids long. Per the germline V gene, CDR1 is SGDLS and CDR2 is YYNGEE.

The chain combines TRBV5-4 with TRBJ2-3; 10 bases are shared with TRBD2. Trimming removed 0 bases from V and 1 base from J; junction bases left unmatched: 2. Germline V lookup: CDR1 SGHNT, CDR2 YYREEE (reference sequence). This CDR3 has 16 residues. CDR3 sequence: CASSLGLAGGTDTQYF. The DNA for the CDR3 is TGTGCCAGCAGCTTGGGGCTAGCGGGGGGCACAGATACGCAGTATTTT. Together with reference TRBV5-4 and TRBJ2-3, the CDR3 gives the full variable domain: ETGVTQSPTHLIKTRGQQVTLRCSSQSGHNTVSWYQQALGQGPQFIFQYYREEENGRGNFPPRFSGLQFPNYSSELNVNALELDDSALYLCASSLGLAGGTDTQYFGPGTRLTVL.

V is TRBV6-6 and J is TRBJ2-2, with 7 bases identical to TRBD2. V lost 2 bases to trimming and J lost 4 bases; unmatched junction nucleotides: 7. The CDR3 covers 16 residues. Germline V gene data show CDR1 as MNHNY and CDR2 as SVGAGI (reference sequence). CDR3 sequence: CASSYEAGEGTGELFF. The CDR3, as DNA: TGTGCCAGCAGTTACGAGGCGGGAGAGGGCACCGGGGAGCTGTTTTTT.

In regard to this clone: A much larger clonotype is one base distant, so this may be a read error. The sample has other DNA sequences that encode this CDR3 too. This chain uses TRBV9 with TRBJ2-3; 7 bases align to TRBD2. Per germline, CDR1 SGDLS and CDR2 YYNGEE. V trimming: 0 bases; J trimming: 4 bases; junction bases outside the gene matches: 2. CDR3 length: 14 residues. The CDR3 loop is CASSVGGGSDTQYF. CDR3 DNA: TGTGCCAGCAGCGTAGGGGGAGGGTCAGATACGCAGTATTTT. The variable domain in full, completed from reference TRBV9 and TRBJ2-3, reads DSGVTQTPKHLITATGQRVTLRCSPRSGDLSVYWYQQSLDQGLQFLIQYYNGEERAKGNILERFSAQQFPDLHSELNLSSLELGDSALYFCASSVGGGSDTQYFGPGTRLTVL.